The source of this T cell receptor (beta chain) is a study of T cells in Graves' hyperthyroidism and ophthalmopathy. TCR beta CDR3 regions were amplified from RNA transcripts. A set of HTBI primers served as the primers for a first-round RT-PCR of the TCR CDR3. TCRdb re-called the multiplex PCR reads with MiXCR, one entry per CDR3 protein. The repertoire holds over 700,000 distinct CDR3 sequences, with about 19% as singletons. Orbital computed tomography, thyroid ultrasound, serum thyroxine and TRAb, and clinical symptoms together informed the diagnoses. Broader study findings: Patients with ophthalmopathy were separated from those with stable hyperthyroidism by a 13 V-J model.

This clonotype was counted many times. Its specificity is unknown. The specimen was blood. The receptor was derived from a woman aged 45-60 years with Graves' hyperthyroidism that later progressed to Graves' ophthalmopathy.

The CDR3 here is CASSLTVGFGQFF. CDR3 coding DNA: TGTGCCAGCAGCTTAACGGTCGGATTTGGGCAGTTCTTC. The chain couples TRBV7-3 to TRBJ2-1; D is uncertain. CDR3 length: 13 residues. Germline CDR1 and CDR2: SGHTA and FQGTGA. Trimming took 0 bases from V and 12 from J, leaving 12 bases between them. The full variable domain, in which reference TRBV7-3 and TRBJ2-1 provide the parts outside the CDR3, is GAGVSQTPSNKVTEKGKYVELRCDPISGHTALYWYRQSLGQGPEFLIYFQGTGAADDSGLPNDRFFAVRPEGSVSTLKIQRTERGDSAVYLCASSLTVGFGQFFGPGTRLTVL.